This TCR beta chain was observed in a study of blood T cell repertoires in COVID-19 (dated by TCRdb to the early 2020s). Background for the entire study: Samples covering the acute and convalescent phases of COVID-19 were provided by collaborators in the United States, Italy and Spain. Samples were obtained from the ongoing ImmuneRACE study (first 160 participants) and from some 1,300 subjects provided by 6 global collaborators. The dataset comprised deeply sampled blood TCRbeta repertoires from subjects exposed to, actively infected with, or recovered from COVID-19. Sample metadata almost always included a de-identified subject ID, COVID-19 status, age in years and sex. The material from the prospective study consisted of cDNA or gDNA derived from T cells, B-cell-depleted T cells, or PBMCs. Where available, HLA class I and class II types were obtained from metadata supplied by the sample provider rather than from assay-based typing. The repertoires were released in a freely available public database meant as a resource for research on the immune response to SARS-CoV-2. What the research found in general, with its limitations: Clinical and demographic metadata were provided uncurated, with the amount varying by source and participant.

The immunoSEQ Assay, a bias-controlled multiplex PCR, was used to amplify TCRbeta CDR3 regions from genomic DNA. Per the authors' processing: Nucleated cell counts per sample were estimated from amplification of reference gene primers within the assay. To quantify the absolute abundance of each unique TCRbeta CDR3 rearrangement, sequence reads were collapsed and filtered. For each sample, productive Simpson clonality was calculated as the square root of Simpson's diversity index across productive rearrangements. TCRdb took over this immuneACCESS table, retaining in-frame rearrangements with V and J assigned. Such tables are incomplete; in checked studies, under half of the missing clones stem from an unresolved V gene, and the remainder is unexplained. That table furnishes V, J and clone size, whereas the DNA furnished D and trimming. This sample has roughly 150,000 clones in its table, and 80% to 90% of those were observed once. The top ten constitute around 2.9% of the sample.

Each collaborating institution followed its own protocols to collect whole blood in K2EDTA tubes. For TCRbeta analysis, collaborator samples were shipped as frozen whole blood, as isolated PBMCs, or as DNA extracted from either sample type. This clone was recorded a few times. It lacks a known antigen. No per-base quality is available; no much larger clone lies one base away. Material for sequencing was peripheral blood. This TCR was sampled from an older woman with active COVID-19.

The bases read TGCGCCAGCAGCCAAAGACAGGGTGATTCCTACGAGCAGTACTTC. The resulting protein is CASSQRQGDSYEQYF. The chain is encoded by TRBV4-1 joined to TRBJ2-7, and TRBD1 matches 7 of the central bases. Trimmed from V: 2 bases; trimmed from J: 1 base; junction bases lacking a gene match: 5. CDR1 MGHRA and CDR2 YSYEKL were looked up in the germline V gene. The CDR3 sequence holds 15 residues, the cysteine and phenylalanine included. The CDR3 DNA has 45 bases and is translated from base 1.